These 29 T cell receptor beta chains were sequenced from one sample in a study of identical twins. MiXCR was run by TCRdb on the 5' RACE reads, yielding one entry per CDR3 protein. The profile shows about 520,000 distinct CDR3 sequences, 22% of them singletons. Separately, the same data were catalogued under a study of T cells expressing NK-cell markers.

Source material: CD4+ T cells sorted from blood. The source is a woman aged 18-30 years in good health.

This clonotype was detected a few times. The chain carries TRBV27 and TRBJ2-5, with 7 bases matching TRBD2. The germline gives CDR1 MNHEY, CDR2 SMNVEV (reference sequence). Unmatched junction bases numbered 10, after V lost 3 bases and J lost 6 bases. The CDR3 loop spans 15 amino acids. As DNA, the CDR3 is TGTGCCAGCAGTTTGTTTTCGGCGGGAGTAAAGACCCAGTACTTC. This sequence encodes CASSLFSAGVKTQYF.

This clonotype was counted at least ten times. The CDR3 loop is CASQDNRAYEQYF. CDR3 DNA sequence: TGTGCCAGCCAAGACAACCGGGCCTACGAGCAGTACTTC. The chain couples TRBV12-3 or TRBV12-4 to TRBJ2-7; D is uncertain. This CDR3 has 13 amino acids. V gave up 8 bases and J gave up 2 bases, with 13 bases separating them.

The chain combines TRBV15 with TRBJ2-2; D is uncertain. The ends were cut back, 8 bases at V and 5 bases at J, with 15 bases in the middle. Germline values: CDR1 LNHNV, CDR2 YYDKDF (reference sequence). The CDR3 extends over 14 amino acids. CDR3 nucleotide sequence: TGTGCCACCCGTCACCTAGGCGGTACCGGGGAGCTGTTTTTT. Protein: CATRHLGGTGELFF.

The chain carries TRBV20-1 and TRBJ1-1, with unresolved D. Trimming stripped 3 bases from V and 9 bases from J, with 8 bases between. The CDR3 contains 10 residues. CDR1 DFQATT and CDR2 SNEGSKA come from the germline V gene (reference sequence). CDR3 bases: TGCAGTGCTAGCCTCAGGCAAGCTTTCTTT. Translation: CSASLRQAFF.

This clonotype was seen many times. V is TRBV20-1 and J is TRBJ2-1; D is uncertain. The CDR3 is 10 residues long. From germline, CDR1 is DFQATT and CDR2 SNEGSKA (reference sequence). The V and J ends lost 5 bases and 13 bases respectively, with 12 bases between them. CDR3 loop: CSAADPEQFF. The DNA of the CDR3 is TGCAGTGCTGCCGATCCGGAACAGTTCTTC.

This clonotype was seen a single time. The chain combines TRBV7-9 with TRBJ2-7; no reliable D call. The CDR3 has 17 amino acids. Trimming removed 1 base from V and 6 bases from J, with 22 bases in between. Germline-derived CDR1 and CDR2 are SEHNR and FQNEAQ (reference sequence). CDR3 loop: CASSLGVLRSSSPEQYF. The CDR3 DNA sequence: TGTGCCAGCAGCTTAGGGGTTTTGCGGAGCAGTTCCCCCGAGCAGTACTTC.

This clonotype was observed many times. V is TRBV29-1 and J is TRBJ2-3, with unresolved D. The ends were cut back, 4 bases at V and 2 bases at J, with 7 bases in the middle. This CDR3 comprises 12 residues. Germline CDR1 SQVTM, CDR2 ANQGSEA. For the CDR3, the DNA is TGCAGCGTTGGAAAATTCACAGATACGCAGTATTTT. Encoded protein: CSVGKFTDTQYF.

J is TRBJ1-2 and V is TRBV20-1; no clear D. The CDR3 loop spans 13 amino acids. CDR1 is DFQATT and CDR2 is SNEGSKA in the germline V gene (reference sequence). Trimming removed 2 bases at V and 7 bases at J, with 14 bases between. CDR3 in DNA: TGCAGTGCTAGACCTAGGTCCTCGGGTGGCTACACCTTC. It is translated as CSARPRSSGGYTF.

V usage is TRBV5-1 and J usage is TRBJ2-3, with 8 bases that match TRBD2. The germline V gene has CDR1 SGHRS and CDR2 YFSETQ. After removal of 4 bases from V and 5 bases from J, the junction contained 6 bases not matched to a gene. This CDR3 is 14 amino acids long. CDR3 residues: CASSAAGGVDTQYF. The CDR3 DNA is TGCGCCAGCAGCGCGGCGGGGGGCGTAGATACGCAGTATTTT.

This clonotype was counted between two and nine times. The chain recombines TRBV20-1 with TRBJ2-3; 11 nucleotides agree with TRBD2. The CDR3 is 15 residues long. CDR1 is DFQATT and CDR2 is SNEGSKA in the germline V gene (reference sequence). The trim removed 4 bases at V and 2 bases at J, leaving 5 bases unmatched. CDR3 sequence: CSATSSGRNTDTQYF. Here the CDR3 DNA reads TGCAGTGCTACCTCTAGCGGGAGGAACACAGATACGCAGTATTTT.

This clonotype was seen a handful of times. This sequence joins TRBV6-1 and TRBJ1-5; the D is unclear. CDR3 length: 13 residues. Germline V gene lookup returns CDR1 MNHNS and CDR2 SASEGT. Trimming removed 6 bases at V and 4 bases at J, with 10 bases between. CDR3 DNA sequence: TGTGCCAGCAGGAAGGGTCCGAATCAGCCCCAGCATTTT. Its protein product is CASRKGPNQPQHF.

CDR3 nucleotide sequence: TGTGCCAGCAGCTTAGTCGCCCTCTCCACCGGGGAGCTGTTTTTT. Its translation is CASSLVALSTGELFF. V usage is TRBV7-2 and J usage is TRBJ2-2; D gene ambiguous. V gave up 1 base and J gave up 4 bases, with 10 bases separating them. Germline V gives CDR1 SGHTA, CDR2 FQGNSA. The CDR3 length is 15 residues.

The sample holds a few counts of this clonotype. The chain combines TRBV5-1 with TRBJ1-1; 11 bases fit TRBD1. This CDR3 has 15 amino acids. The junction had 7 bases not matched to a gene; V was cut back by 4 bases and J by 5 bases. Germline lookup yields CDR1 SGHRS and CDR2 YFSETQ. The CDR3 here is CASSPGWDRGTEAFF. Written as DNA, the CDR3 is TGCGCCAGCAGCCCGGGGTGGGACAGGGGGACTGAAGCTTTCTTT.

This chain uses TRBV6-2 or TRBV6-3 with TRBJ2-7; 13 positions agree with TRBD2. The CDR3 has 19 residues. The germline gives CDR1 MNHEY, CDR2 SVGEGT. The V segment lost 0 bases and the J segment 0 bases; nucleotides outside the gene matches: 8. This CDR3 is CASSYSSRLAGGSSYEQYF. For the CDR3, the DNA is TGTGCCAGCAGTTACTCGTCGAGACTAGCGGGAGGAAGCTCCTACGAGCAGTACTTC.

The rearrangement links TRBV4-2 to TRBJ2-1; D possibly corresponds to TRBD2 (5 bases). Trimming took off 3 bases at V and 8 bases at J, with 14 bases between the two ends. Germline V CDR1 and CDR2: LGHNA, YNFKEQ. The CDR3 covers 14 residues. CDR3 DNA: TGTGCCAGCAGCCACATAGGAGAGGGTCATGAGCAGTTCTTC. This sequence encodes CASSHIGEGHEQFF.

The chain employs TRBV5-1 and TRBJ2-4; D possibly matches TRBD1 or TRBD2 (5 bases each). The V and J ends lost 0 bases and 7 bases respectively, with 14 bases between them. The CDR3 has 15 amino acids. CDR1 is SGHRS and CDR2 is YFSETQ in the germline V gene. CDR3 protein: CASSLDIGTRNIQYF. DNA of the CDR3: TGCGCCAGCAGCTTGGATATTGGGACGAGGAACATTCAGTACTTC.

This clonotype was found a few times. This chain uses TRBV4-3 with TRBJ2-7; 13 bases match TRBD2. CDR1 LGHNA and CDR2 YSLEER come from the germline V gene. Germline trimming cut 1 base from V and 0 bases from J; bases unmatched to any gene: 6. This CDR3 contains 18 residues. DNA for the CDR3: TGCGCCAGCAGCCAAGGGATACTAGCGGGAGGGACCTCCTACGAGCAGTACTTC. Translated, it gives CASSQGILAGGTSYEQYF.

The chain links TRBV6-2 or TRBV6-3 to TRBJ1-5, with 7 bases lining up with TRBD1. V lost 2 bases, J lost 6 bases, and 7 bases stayed unmatched. The CDR3 consists of 15 residues. CDR1 and CDR2 (germline): MNHEY, SVGEGT. The CDR3 region is CASSYGGGFGQPQHF. As DNA, the CDR3 is TGTGCCAGCAGTTACGGAGGGGGCTTTGGTCAGCCCCAGCATTTT.

This clonotype has only a few counts. The V call is TRBV24-1, the J call TRBJ2-3, with a possible D match to TRBD1 (6 bases). The V end was cut by 2 bases, the J end by 6 bases, with 8 bases between. The CDR3 extends over 13 amino acids. Per the germline V gene, CDR1 is KGHDR and CDR2 is SFDVKD. CDR3: CATSDSDRDTQYF. In nucleotides, the CDR3 is TGTGCCACCAGTGATTCCGACAGGGATACGCAGTATTTT.

The genes are TRBV7-9 and TRBJ2-1; D is possibly TRBD1 or TRBD2 (5 bases each). V lost 0 bases and J lost 4, with 16 bases in between. The V gene's germline CDR1 is SEHNR and CDR2 FQNEAQ (reference sequence). This CDR3 has 17 residues. The CDR3 reads CASSLADPGTEYNEQFF. The CDR3 nucleotides are TGTGCCAGCAGCTTAGCGGACCCCGGGACGGAGTACAATGAGCAGTTCTTC.

V usage is TRBV5-1 and J usage is TRBJ1-1, with a tentative D call TRBD1 (5 bases). The V end was cut by 0 bases, the J end by 3 bases, with 9 bases between. From germline, CDR1 is SGHRS and CDR2 YFSETQ. This CDR3 is 14 amino acids long. The CDR3 spells CASSLDGGYTEAFF. The CDR3 DNA sequence: TGCGCCAGCAGCTTGGACGGGGGATACACTGAAGCTTTCTTT. The complete variable domain, with remaining parts taken from reference TRBV5-1 and TRBJ1-1, reads KAGVTQTPRYLIKTRGQQVTLSCSPISGHRSVSWYQQTPGQGLQFLFEYFSETQRNKGNFPGRFSGRQFSNSRSEMNVSTLELGDSALYLCASSLDGGYTEAFFGQGTRLTVV.

This chain joins TRBV20-1 and TRBJ2-3; D may be TRBD1 (6 bases). In germline, CDR1 is DFQATT, CDR2 SNEGSKA (reference sequence). V gave up 6 bases and J gave up 5 bases, with 9 bases separating them. The length of the CDR3 is 11 residues. CDR3 residues: CSAKQGDTQYF. The DNA of the CDR3 is TGCAGTGCGAAACAGGGAGATACGCAGTATTTT.

This clonotype appeared a few times. The CDR3, as DNA: TGTGCCAGCAGTTTTAGCGGGAACACAGATACGCAGTATTTT. It encodes CASSFSGNTDTQYF. The V call is TRBV7-2, the J call TRBJ2-3, with 8 bases aligning to TRBD2. Germline values: CDR1 SGHTA, CDR2 FQGNSA. Trimming cost V 6 bases and J 2 bases; bases outside gene matches: 4. CDR3 length equals 14 residues.

The V call is TRBV12-3 or TRBV12-4, the J call TRBJ2-1; D is perhaps TRBD1 (5 bases). Between the trimmed V and J ends, which lost 10 bases and 10 bases, there was a span of 20 bases. The CDR3 contains 13 residues. CDR3 nucleotides: TGTGCCACGAAAGGCAGGGTCCAACAGGAGCAGTTCTTC. Protein: CATKGRVQQEQFF.

This clonotype was seen only once. This rearrangement joins TRBV7-9 to TRBJ2-1, with 12 bases fitting TRBD2. V was pared by 5 bases and J by 7 bases, with 6 bases of the junction left unmatched. Germline V gives CDR1 SEHNR, CDR2 FQNEAQ (reference sequence). CDR3 length: 15 residues. As DNA, the CDR3 is TGTGCCAGCAGCCCTAGCGGGAGGGCCGGGAATGAGCAGTTCTTC. This gives the protein CASSPSGRAGNEQFF.

The chain joins TRBV4-2 to TRBJ1-5, with D perhaps TRBD1 (6 bases). This CDR3 has 15 amino acids. Trimming took off 0 bases at V and 0 bases at J, with 6 bases between the two ends. Germline values: CDR1 LGHNA, CDR2 YNFKEQ. CDR3 coding DNA: TGTGCCAGCAGCCAAGAGGGGGCTAGCAATCAGCCCCAGCATTTT. This encodes CASSQEGASNQPQHF.

The J gene is TRBJ2-5, the V gene TRBV7-2; 10 positions agree with TRBD2. The CDR3 is made up of 15 amino acids. CDR1 is SGHTA, CDR2 FQGNSA, per germline. J lost 11 bases, V lost 5 bases, and 14 bases had no gene match. The chain's CDR3 is CASSPPGERGGYQYF. The CDR3 bases are TGTGCCAGCAGCCCCCCGGGGGAGCGGGGGGGTTATCAGTACTTC.

This sequence joins TRBV5-1 and TRBJ1-1; D uncertain. V was shortened by 0 bases and J by 2 bases, with 8 bases between the two germline ends. The CDR3 spans 14 residues. Per the germline V gene, CDR1 is SGHRS and CDR2 is YFSETQ. Here the CDR3 DNA reads TGCGCCAGCAGCTTGGCCATCTTAAACACTGAAGCTTTCTTT. Translated: CASSLAILNTEAFF.

The V call is TRBV12-3 or TRBV12-4, the J call TRBJ1-4; possible D gene TRBD1, 6 bases. The length of the CDR3 is 14 residues. V lost 3 bases and J 7 bases, leaving 12 bases between the germline ends. CDR3 coding DNA: TGTGCCAGCAGTTTGTCCAGGGGCGCTGAAAAACTGTTTTTT. Its protein is CASSLSRGAEKLFF.